The source of this T cell receptor (beta chain) is a study of blood T cells in healthy people across ages. The V segment lost 6 bases and the J segment 3 bases; nucleotides outside the gene matches: 8. Germline values: CDR1 SQVTM, CDR2 ANQGSEA. The CDR3 contains 14 residues. A J-beta primer mix and a sample-barcoded 5' primer were used in a second PCR of roughly 6 to 12 cycles. Per sample, CDR3-containing paired-end reads numbered at least 2.5 million. TCRdb reprocessed the 5' RACE reads via MiXCR and lists one record per CDR3 protein. The repertoire holds 700,000 to 900,000 distinct CDR3 sequences, with about a quarter as singletons. The same data also contributed to another study, on T cells of mothers and their children. That paper adds: The authors detected no persistent microchimeric T cell clones.

The rearrangement joins TRBV29-1 to TRBJ1-3; 7 positions agree with TRBD1. This TCR was recovered from a boy between 10 and 17 years old in good health. The sequenced sample consisted of blood. The CDR3 region is CSVAQGENGNTIYF. In nucleotides, the CDR3 is TGCAGCGTCGCCCAGGGGGAAAATGGAAACACCATATATTTT.